The clone carrying this T cell receptor beta chain was seen at least ten times. Germline CDR1 is SNHLY and CDR2 is FYNNEI. The CDR3 extends over 14 amino acids. V lost 8 bases to trimming and J lost 4 bases, with 15 bases between them. These data originate in a study of CDR3 diversity in severe acne. TCRdb called the PCR reads again in MiXCR, with one record for every CDR3 protein. The repertoire holds about 85,000 distinct CDR3 sequences, 48% seen once, with around a tenth in the top ten. Sequencing used blood. This chain connects TRBV2 to TRBJ1-5; D is undetermined. The sequence was collected from a male donor in good health, serving as a control. CDR3 DNA: TGTGCCAGCGGGAGGGAGGTCCCTAATCAGCCCCAGCATTTT. It yields the protein CASGREVPNQPQHF.